A single sample is the source of the 16 T cell receptor beta chains below, sequenced in a study of blood T cell repertoires in COVID-19. Profiling relied on immunoSEQ multiplex PCR, and the TCRdb table lists in-frame clones only, not all of them. This sample has roughly 80,000 clones, with around 90% found just once. Sequencing was carried out using peripheral blood. These receptors all stem from a human donor in a cohort sampled during active COVID-19.

The rearrangement joins TRBV19 to TRBJ2-5; 9 bases agree with TRBD2. V was clipped by 3 bases and J by 5 bases; unmatched bases: 7. CDR3 size: 15 residues. Germline assignment: CDR1 LNHDA and CDR2 SQIVND (reference sequence). In DNA form, the CDR3 reads TGTGCCAGTAGTATTCGGCGGGGGGGCCCGGAGACCCAGTACTTC. This sequence encodes CASSIRRGGPETQYF.

The V call is TRBV5-5, the J call TRBJ2-3; 11 bases are a match to TRBD2. There are 16 residues in the CDR3. Germline trimming cut 2 bases from V and 3 bases from J; bases unmatched to any gene: 5. Germline V gene lookup returns CDR1 SGHKS and CDR2 YYEKEE (reference sequence). CDR3 region: CASSLLAGAGTDTQYF. The CDR3 DNA reads as TGTGCCAGCAGCTTACTAGCGGGGGCTGGGACAGATACGCAGTATTTT.

This chain connects TRBV11-2 to TRBJ2-3; 9 bases agree with TRBD2. V was pared by 6 bases and J by 3 bases, with 7 bases of the junction left unmatched. From germline, CDR1 is SGHAT and CDR2 FQNNGV. The length of the CDR3 is 15 residues. CDR3 region: CASRYSGGLTDTQYF. CDR3 DNA: TGTGCCAGCAGATATAGCGGGGGCCTTACAGATACGCAGTATTTT.

The rearrangement links TRBV9 to TRBJ1-5, with no clear D. CDR3 length: 13 amino acids. Between the trimmed V and J ends, which lost 3 bases and 4 bases, there was a span of 8 bases. Germline CDR1 SGDLS, CDR2 YYNGEE. In nucleotides, the CDR3 is TGTGCCAGCAGCGGCGACGGGAATCAGCCCCAGCATTTT. It yields the protein CASSGDGNQPQHF.

The chain joins TRBV5-6 to TRBJ2-2; 10 bases map to TRBD1. CDR1 SGHDT and CDR2 YYEEEE come from the germline V gene. This CDR3 has 15 residues. V dropped 3 bases and J dropped 3; count of bases not matched to a gene: 2. This CDR3 reads CASSWDRGYTGELFF. The DNA of the CDR3 is TGTGCCAGCAGCTGGGACAGGGGATACACCGGGGAGCTGTTTTTT.

This clone was seen more than once but under ten times. This chain links TRBV4-2 with TRBJ1-5; D perhaps matches TRBD1 (6 bases). The CDR3 has 15 amino acids. The germline V gene has CDR1 LGHNA and CDR2 YNFKEQ. Trimming shortened V by 0 bases and J by 7 bases, and 13 bases separated the two germline ends. CDR3 nucleotide sequence: TGTGCCAGCAGCCAAGATGGCAGGGGTGGCCAGCCCCAGCATTTT. Residues: CASSQDGRGGQPQHF.

The gene calls are TRBV5-1 and TRBJ2-1; TRBD2 agrees at 7 bases. Germline trimming cut 4 bases from V and 0 bases from J; bases unmatched to any gene: 4. The CDR3 runs to 15 residues. CDR1 is SGHRS and CDR2 is YFSETQ in the germline V gene. Here the CDR3 reads CASSTRTSSYNEQFF. The CDR3 bases are TGCGCCAGCAGCACTCGGACTAGCTCCTACAATGAGCAGTTCTTC.

This chain connects TRBV27 to TRBJ1-2, with a tentative D call TRBD1 (5 bases). The CDR3 is 15 amino acids. Germline V gene lookup returns CDR1 MNHEY and CDR2 SMNVEV (reference sequence). V shed 0 bases and J shed 4 bases, with 12 bases lying between them. This CDR3 is CASSLSTEWAYGYTF. The CDR3 nucleotides read TGTGCCAGCAGTTTATCGACAGAGTGGGCCTATGGCTACACCTTC.

This clone occurred once. In nucleotides, the CDR3 is TGTGCCAGCTCGCCGGGACAGGCCAATCATCAGCCCCAGCATTTT. As protein: CASSPGQANHQPQHF. V and J are TRBV18 and TRBJ1-5, with TRBD1 matching 8 bases. The CDR3 contains 15 residues. The V gene's germline CDR1 is KGHSH and CDR2 LQKENI. The ends lost 6 bases at V and 5 bases at J; junction bases unmatched: 9.

V usage is TRBV5-1 and J usage is TRBJ2-3; 12 bases fit TRBD2. CDR1 is SGHRS, CDR2 YFSETQ, per germline. V shed 2 bases, J shed 5 bases, and the junction held 6 bases outside the gene matches. The CDR3 runs 16 residues. For the CDR3, the DNA is TGCGCCAGCAGCTTCACGATGGGACTAGCGGGAGATACGCAGTATTTT. It translates to CASSFTMGLAGDTQYF.

This clone came up a few times. The chain carries TRBV27 and TRBJ2-1; 8 bases agree with TRBD2. V dropped 2 bases and J dropped 5; count of bases not matched to a gene: 5. CDR1 and CDR2 from the germline V gene are MNHEY and SMNVEV (reference sequence). This CDR3 is built from 15 residues. CDR3: CASSLRAGGNNEQFF. CDR3 coding DNA: TGTGCCAGCAGTTTACGTGCGGGAGGTAACAATGAGCAGTTCTTC.

The chain couples TRBV6-6 to TRBJ2-5; TRBD2 matches 10 bases. This CDR3 contains 15 residues. Germline CDR1 reads MNHNY; CDR2 reads SVGAGI (reference sequence). Trimming removed 2 bases from V and 5 bases from J; junction bases left unmatched: 5. The CDR3: CASSYPLAGAETQYF. DNA of the CDR3: TGTGCCAGCAGTTACCCTCTAGCGGGAGCTGAGACCCAGTACTTC.

The chain links TRBV5-4 to TRBJ2-7; 10 bases are shared with TRBD1. In germline, CDR1 is SGHNT, CDR2 YYREEE (reference sequence). The CDR3 is made up of 14 amino acids. The J segment lost 5 bases and the V segment lost 3 bases, leaving 5 bases of the junction unmatched. The CDR3 loop is CASSYGTGDHEQYF. CDR3 sequence (DNA): TGTGCCAGCAGCTATGGGACAGGGGACCACGAGCAGTACTTC. The full variable domain, completed using reference TRBV5-4 and TRBJ2-7, is ETGVTQSPTHLIKTRGQQVTLRCSSQSGHNTVSWYQQALGQGPQFIFQYYREEENGRGNFPPRFSGLQFPNYSSELNVNALELDDSALYLCASSYGTGDHEQYFGPGTRLTVT.

The chain carries TRBV5-1 and TRBJ1-1; 7 nucleotides agree with TRBD1. V lost 7 bases and J lost 2; bases outside the gene matches: 5. The CDR3 is 13 amino acids. The germline V gene has CDR1 SGHRS and CDR2 YFSETQ. The CDR3 sequence: CASADRANTEAFF. The DNA for the CDR3 is TGCGCCAGCGCCGACAGGGCCAACACTGAAGCTTTCTTT.

This clone was counted once. This chain joins TRBV12-5 and TRBJ2-3; D gene unclear. Trimming shortened V by 7 bases and J by 0 bases, and 11 bases separated the two germline ends. Germline V gene data show CDR1 as LGHNT and CDR2 as FRNRAP. This CDR3 comprises 14 residues. This CDR3 is CASAPIYSTDTQYF. CDR3 in DNA: TGTGCTAGTGCCCCGATCTATAGCACAGATACGCAGTATTTT. The full variable domain, rest sourced from reference TRBV12-5 and TRBJ2-3, is DARVTQTPRHKVTEMGQEVTMRCQPILGHNTVFWYRQTMMQGLELLAYFRNRAPLDDSGMPKDRFSAEMPDATLATLKIQPSEPRDSAVYFCASAPIYSTDTQYFGPGTRLTVL.

This chain links TRBV18 with TRBJ1-1; D is unresolved. Deletions cut 0 bases from V and 1 base from J, with 9 bases between. This CDR3 spans 15 amino acids. Germline CDR1 and CDR2: KGHSH and LQKENI. CDR3 nucleotide sequence: TGTGCCAGCTCACCACCGGAGATGTGGAACACTGAAGCTTTCTTT. This sequence encodes CASSPPEMWNTEAFF.